Presented here are 12 T cell receptor beta chains from one specimen sequenced in a study of blood T cell repertoires in COVID-19. Assay used: immunoSEQ multiplex PCR; TCRdb lists only in-frame clones, some missing. The repertoire has roughly 260,000 clones, 86% of them found once; the top ten carry about 2.7%. The sequenced sample consisted of PBMCs or T cells enriched from blood (not recorded which). The receptors derive from a woman aged 18-29 years who had recovered from COVID-19.

V and J are TRBV9 and TRBJ1-5; no clear D gene. CDR3 size: 14 residues. Germline-derived CDR1 and CDR2 are SGDLS and YYNGEE. V was clipped by 3 bases and J by 1 base, with 8 bases between them. Here the CDR3 DNA reads TGTGCCAGCAGCGCCGGTGAGAGCAATCAGCCCCAGCATTTT. Translation gives CASSAGESNQPQHF.

The J gene is TRBJ2-7, the V gene TRBV13, with 8 bases lining up with TRBD2. The CDR3 extends over 16 amino acids. In germline, CDR1 is PRHDT, CDR2 FYEKMQ (reference sequence). V shed 1 base and J 3 bases; nucleotides not matched to a gene: 8. In DNA form, the CDR3 reads TGTGCCAGCAGCTTAGAGCTCCTGGCGGGAGGCTACGAGCAGTACTTC. The encoded protein is CASSLELLAGGYEQYF.

The chain uses TRBV30 and TRBJ2-7; 8 bases map to TRBD2. The CDR3 totals 14 residues. Looked up from germline, CDR1 is GTSNPN and CDR2 is SVGIG (reference sequence). Losses at the gene ends were 0 bases for V and 1 base for J; bases not matched to a gene: 2. The CDR3 here is CAWSVPSGSYEQYF. Written as DNA, the CDR3 is TGTGCCTGGAGTGTACCTAGCGGGTCCTACGAGCAGTACTTC.

The table lists this clone with a few counts. The V call is TRBV7-2, the J call TRBJ2-5; 10 bases line up with TRBD2. CDR3 length: 16 residues. With 5 bases clipped from V and 5 bases from J, the junction kept 11 bases outside the gene matches. Germline V CDR1 and CDR2: SGHTA, FQGNSA. CDR3 residues: CASSHESSGGWETQYF. The DNA of the CDR3 is TGTGCCAGCAGCCACGAATCTAGCGGGGGCTGGGAGACCCAGTACTTC.

DNA of the CDR3: TGTGCCAGCAGTTACTTCGAGGACAGGGGAGAGACCCAGTACTTC. Translation gives CASSYFEDRGETQYF. This chain joins TRBV6-2 or TRBV6-3 and TRBJ2-5, with 9 bases lining up with TRBD1. The CDR3 runs 15 residues. Unmatched junction bases numbered 4, after V lost 1 base and J lost 4 bases. The V gene's germline CDR1 is MNHEY and CDR2 SVGEGT.

This clone was found a few times. The J gene is TRBJ1-2, the V gene TRBV30, with no clear D. In germline, CDR1 is GTSNPN, CDR2 SVGIG (reference sequence). The CDR3 extends over 13 amino acids. V dropped 3 bases and J dropped 2 bases, with 10 bases sitting between them. Here the CDR3 reads CAWRPDRNYGYTF. The DNA of the CDR3 is TGTGCCTGGAGGCCCGATAGAAACTATGGCTACACCTTC.

This chain connects TRBV3-1 (or the pseudogene TRBV3-2) to TRBJ2-7; possibly TRBD1 for D (5 bases). V was trimmed by 8 bases and J by 1 base, leaving 12 bases between them. Germline V lookup: CDR1 LGHDT, CDR2 YNNKEL (reference sequence). The CDR3 loop spans 13 amino acids. CDR3 residues: CASCRASSYEQYF. The CDR3, as DNA: TGTGCCAGCTGCAGGGCTAGTTCCTACGAGCAGTACTTC.

This clone appeared a single time. This chain joins TRBV19 and TRBJ2-5; a possible D gene is TRBD2 (6 bases). V was shortened by 5 bases and J by 0 bases, with 13 bases between the two germline ends. The CDR3 runs to 15 residues. Germline-derived CDR1 and CDR2 are LNHDA and SQIVND (reference sequence). The CDR3 here is CASSGGLGYQETQYF. CDR3 nucleotide sequence: TGTGCCAGTAGTGGGGGACTCGGGTACCAAGAGACCCAGTACTTC. The full variable domain, completed using reference TRBV19 and TRBJ2-5, is DGGITQSPKYLFRKEGQNVTLSCEQNLNHDAMYWYRQDPGQGLRLIYYSQIVNDFQKGDIAEGYSVSREKKESFPLTVTSAQKNPTAFYLCASSGGLGYQETQYFGPGTRLLVL.

The CDR3 DNA follows: TGTGCCAGCAGTCGGAGCGGATCCTACGAGCAGTACTTC. Protein product: CASSRSGSYEQYF. The rearrangement joins TRBV3-1 (or the pseudogene TRBV3-2) to TRBJ2-7; tentatively, D is TRBD2 (5 bases). Germline CDR1 and CDR2: LGHDT and YNNKEL (reference sequence). The CDR3 has 13 residues. V lost 6 bases and J 1 base, leaving 10 bases between the germline ends.

The chain employs TRBV30 and TRBJ2-1; 7 bases agree with TRBD2. The CDR3 has 12 residues. V shed 5 bases, J shed 8 bases, and the junction held 6 bases outside the gene matches. Germline CDR1 and CDR2: GTSNPN and SVGIG (reference sequence). The CDR3 DNA reads as TGTGCCTGGGGTGGGAGGGCCGATGAGCAGTTCTTC. Protein product: CAWGGRADEQFF.

A single count supports this clone. The chain carries TRBV13 and TRBJ1-6, with unresolved D. Trimming pared 1 base from V and 7 bases from J, leaving 11 bases between. CDR3 length: 15 residues. CDR1 and CDR2 from the germline V gene are PRHDT and FYEKMQ (reference sequence). CDR3 DNA: TGTGCCAGCAGCTTAGATCCGGGATTGAATTCACCCCTCCACTTT. This sequence encodes CASSLDPGLNSPLHF.

This chain connects TRBV5-1 to TRBJ2-1, with 12 bases matching TRBD2. Germline trimming cut 3 bases from V and 4 bases from J; bases unmatched to any gene: 5. There are 16 residues in the CDR3. Germline V CDR1 and CDR2: SGHRS, YFSETQ. The CDR3 region has the DNA TGCGCCAGCAGCTCACTACTAGCGGGGGGATACAATGAGCAGTTCTTC. Translating gives CASSSLLAGGYNEQFF. Together with reference TRBV5-1 and TRBJ2-1, the CDR3 gives the full variable domain: KAGVTQTPRYLIKTRGQQVTLSCSPISGHRSVSWYQQTPGQGLQFLFEYFSETQRNKGNFPGRFSGRQFSNSRSEMNVSTLELGDSALYLCASSSLLAGGYNEQFFGPGTRLTVL.